This T cell receptor beta chain was captured in a study of shared clonotypes between healthy human individuals (dated by TCRdb to 2019 to 2021). Some background on the complete study: A couple of women and a few men aged 18 to 49 years were included in the cohort. For each donor, three plates each were used for CD4 naive and CD4 memory, two plates were used for CD8 naive, and one plate was used for CD8 memory. Blood TCR repertoires of 5 or 6 healthy adults were deeply sequenced to estimate repertoire size and the extent of clonotype sharing between individuals. Libraries were prepared and TCR repertoires were sequenced by different laboratories using diverse techniques, in order to increase sequencing depth and limit assay-specific biases. Each donor's leukapheresis produced roughly between roughly 0.85 and 10 billion PBMCs. Study-wide findings and limitations: Sampling was limited to blood, and TCR repertoires in tissue likely differ from TCR repertoires in blood. Larger estimated clonotype richness was generally found for naive subsets than for memory subsets. Clonotypes shared by all four sorted-subset donors showed higher generation probabilities than non-shared clonotypes. About 5% of naive CD4, more than 3% of naive CD8, approximately 2% of memory CD4, and 0.4% of memory CD8 clonotypes were shared across four donors. Even with the large sequencing depth, rarefaction of the sorted-subset datasets indicated that sequencing was incomplete. The genetic and exposure-history diversity represented was limited by the small number of donors. Pairwise subsampling indicated that sequencing depth was expected to affect the degree of clonotype sharing among donors.

CDR1 and CDR2 were assigned from the germline V gene (reference sequence) as SEHNR and FQNEAQ. V is trimmed back by 5 bases and J by 4 bases, and the junction contains 8 bases that no gene match accounts for. The CDR3 has 15 amino acids, counting the end cysteine and phenylalanine. Only the CDR3 DNA stays, 45 bases, in frame from base 1. TCR CDR3 regions were amplified from genomic DNA by multiplex PCR using the deep immunoSEQ assay. For each cell subset, the extracted genomic DNA was distributed evenly across all wells of several immunoSEQ 96-well plates, and each plate served as one replicate. For sorted subsets, each replicate PCR was loaded with 200 ng genomic DNA, equivalent to about 30,000 T cell genomes. The purified libraries were quantified using a Qubit 3.0 fluorometer, sized with a Bioanalyzer 2100, and then quantified again using the KAPA Library Quantification kit. Every immunoSEQ 96-well plate was sequenced on a dedicated single-read 150-cycle Illumina NextSeq 550 flow cell. On the authors' methods: Because the immunoSEQ output included only junctional sequences and no quality scores, the filtering could not be the same as the filtering used for full-length reads. To assign V/J genes and CDR3, sequences were annotated against IMGT germline references using PyIR, a Python wrapper for IgBLAST v1.9. Any read was removed if the V/J assignment was weak (E-value above 1e-6), the CDR3 was missing, or the read contained stop codons, out-of-frame junctions, or ambiguous translated residues. V3J clonotypes were defined as sequences sharing the same inferred V gene, J gene, and CDR3 amino acid sequence. Percentage overlap between repertoires was computed as shared unique clonotypes divided by the size of the smaller repertoire. Three approaches were used to assess repertoire richness: RTK rarefaction, the Chao1 estimator, and Recon v2.1 estimates of unobserved clonotypes. Generation probabilities for all TCRbeta clonotypes obtained by the gDNA method from several donors were computed using OLGA. The clones in this table, taken by TCRdb from immuneACCESS, are in-frame only. Not every clone is retained; where verified, under half of the shortfall comes from an unresolved V gene, and the cause of the rest is unknown. That table is the source of V, J and clone size, and D and trimming were worked out from the DNA. For this sample the table gives around 2.3 million clones, of which 95% were detected only once. The top ten hold less than 0.15% of the sample.

As concerns this clone: The antigen this receptor binds is unknown. Base qualities are missing; no much larger clone stands one base away.

The donors were healthy, HIV-negative adults with no recently reported acute infections or vaccinations. Every donor was a Caucasian adult living in Nashville, Tennessee, USA. Magnetic negative selection was used to enrich CD4+ T cells, after which naive cells were positively selected on CD45RA and the negative fraction became the memory subset. Blood was obtained by leukapheresis, after which PBMCs were separated by Ficoll-Histopaque density gradient centrifugation and cryopreserved in liquid nitrogen vapor phase. Analytical flow cytometry was used to check the purity and quantity of each magnetically sorted T cell population. Genomic DNA was isolated from each sorted fraction and quantified by UV absorbance on a Nanodrop 2000c.

The clonotype comes from a man aged 18 to 30 in good health. Sequencing used naive CD4+ T cells sorted from blood. This specimen's cell subset or site label, interpreted: CD45RA+ positively selected. This chain joins TRBV7-9 to TRBJ1-1, with TRBD1 matching 9 junction bases. The nucleotide sequence reads TGTGCCAGCAGCCTCCGGACAGGGGAGAGCACTGAAGCTTTCTTT. Translated, this is CASSLRTGESTEAFF.